The following is a T cell receptor (beta chain) sequence with its context. The same CDR3 is also encoded by other DNA sequences in this sample. Source study methods: Using reference gene primer amplification, nucleated cell counts were estimated. The assay was immunoSEQ multiplex PCR, and TCRdb's table has in-frame clones only and misses some. That table furnishes V, J and clone size, whereas the DNA furnished D and trimming. This sample has under 450,000 clones, with 89% found just once. This entry comes from a study of blood T cell repertoires in COVID-19. At the level of the study: The United States, Italy and Spain were the sources of the acute and convalescent COVID-19 samples. T cells, B-cell-depleted T cells, or PBMCs supplied cDNA or gDNA.

Seattle patients were enrolled during active infection and followed longitudinally. Trimming took 6 bases from V and 1 from J; bases not matched to a gene: 4. Germline lookup yields CDR1 SNHLY and CDR2 FYNNEI. This CDR3 has 14 amino acids. The V gene is TRBV2, the J gene TRBJ2-3, with 7 bases lining up with TRBD2. The clonotype comes from a woman aged 35 to 49 with COVID-19, enrolled during active disease. Sample: peripheral blood. For the CDR3, the DNA is TGTGCCAGCAGAATAGCGGGCCGCACAGATACGCAGTATTTT. Protein: CASRIAGRTDTQYF.